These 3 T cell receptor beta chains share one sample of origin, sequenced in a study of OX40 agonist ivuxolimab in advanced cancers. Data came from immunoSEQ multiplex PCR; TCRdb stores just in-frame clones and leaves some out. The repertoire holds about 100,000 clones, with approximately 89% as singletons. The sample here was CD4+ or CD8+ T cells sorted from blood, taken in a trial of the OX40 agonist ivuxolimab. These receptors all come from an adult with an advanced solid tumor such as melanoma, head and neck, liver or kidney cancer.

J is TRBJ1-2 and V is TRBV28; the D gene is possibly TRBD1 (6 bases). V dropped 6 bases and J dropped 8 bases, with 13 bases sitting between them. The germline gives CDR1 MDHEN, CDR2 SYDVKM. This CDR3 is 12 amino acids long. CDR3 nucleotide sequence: TGTGCCAGCAGCCCAGGGGTCCGCGGCTACACCTTC. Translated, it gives CASSPGVRGYTF.

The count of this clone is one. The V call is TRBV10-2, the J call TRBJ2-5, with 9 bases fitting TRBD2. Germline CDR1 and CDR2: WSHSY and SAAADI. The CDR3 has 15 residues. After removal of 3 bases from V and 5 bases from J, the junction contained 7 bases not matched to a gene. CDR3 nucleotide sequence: TGCGCCAGCAGTGAAGGCGGGAGGGCCTTGGAGACCCAGTACTTC. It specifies CASSEGGRALETQYF.

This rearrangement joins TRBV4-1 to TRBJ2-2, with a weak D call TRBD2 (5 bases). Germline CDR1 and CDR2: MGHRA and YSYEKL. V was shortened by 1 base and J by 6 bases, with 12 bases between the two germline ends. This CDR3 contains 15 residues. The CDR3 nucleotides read TGCGCCAGCAGCCAAGTGTCGGGGTTTGCCGGGGAGCTGTTTTTT. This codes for CASSQVSGFAGELFF.